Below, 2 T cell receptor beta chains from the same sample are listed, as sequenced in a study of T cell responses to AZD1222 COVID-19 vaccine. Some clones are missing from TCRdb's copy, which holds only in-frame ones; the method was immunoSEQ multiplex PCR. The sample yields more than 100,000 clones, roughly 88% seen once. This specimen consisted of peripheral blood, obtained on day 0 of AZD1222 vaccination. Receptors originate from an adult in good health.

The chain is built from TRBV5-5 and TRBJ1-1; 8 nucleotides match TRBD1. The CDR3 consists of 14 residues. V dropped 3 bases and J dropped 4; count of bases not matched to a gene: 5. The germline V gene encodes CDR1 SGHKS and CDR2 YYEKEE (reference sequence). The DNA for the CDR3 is TGTGCCAGCAGCTATCATGACAGGGGCACTGAAGCTTTCTTT. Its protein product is CASSYHDRGTEAFF. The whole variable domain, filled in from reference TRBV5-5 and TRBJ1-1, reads DAGVTQSPTHLIKTRGQQVTLRCSPISGHKSVSWYQQVLGQGPQFIFQYYEKEERGRGNFPDRFSARQFPNYSSELNVNALLLGDSALYLCASSYHDRGTEAFFGQGTRLTVV.

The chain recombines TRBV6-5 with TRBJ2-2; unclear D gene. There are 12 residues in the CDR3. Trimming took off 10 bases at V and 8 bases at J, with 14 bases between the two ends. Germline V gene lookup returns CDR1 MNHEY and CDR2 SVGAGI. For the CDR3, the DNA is TGTGCCACCTACTTATTACTTGGGGAGCTGTTTTTT. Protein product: CATYLLLGELFF.